The present entry profiles one T cell receptor (beta chain) with its context. CDR3 size: 12 residues. The germline gives CDR1 MDHEN, CDR2 SYDVKM. The V and J ends lost 3 bases and 3 bases respectively, with 5 bases between them. The data stem from a study of blood T cell repertoires in COVID-19. Study-level information: The origin of the acute and convalescent COVID-19 samples was the United States, Italy and Spain. PBMCs, B-cell-depleted T cells, or T cells were the source of the cDNA or gDNA that made up the material.

Original methodology: Estimation of nucleated cell counts relied on the amplification of reference gene primers. Clones were read by immunoSEQ multiplex PCR, and TCRdb kept only the in-frame ones, dropping some. Clone size and V and J calls were adopted from that table, with D and trimming inferred from the DNA. The sample lists about 97,000 clones, more than 85% occurring once. The TCR originated in a man younger than 35 with acute or convalescent COVID-19. Input material: peripheral blood. The chain joins TRBV28 to TRBJ1-2; D gene ambiguous. This CDR3 reads CASSLGHYGYTF. CDR3 bases: TGTGCCAGCAGTTTGGGCCACTATGGCTACACCTTC.